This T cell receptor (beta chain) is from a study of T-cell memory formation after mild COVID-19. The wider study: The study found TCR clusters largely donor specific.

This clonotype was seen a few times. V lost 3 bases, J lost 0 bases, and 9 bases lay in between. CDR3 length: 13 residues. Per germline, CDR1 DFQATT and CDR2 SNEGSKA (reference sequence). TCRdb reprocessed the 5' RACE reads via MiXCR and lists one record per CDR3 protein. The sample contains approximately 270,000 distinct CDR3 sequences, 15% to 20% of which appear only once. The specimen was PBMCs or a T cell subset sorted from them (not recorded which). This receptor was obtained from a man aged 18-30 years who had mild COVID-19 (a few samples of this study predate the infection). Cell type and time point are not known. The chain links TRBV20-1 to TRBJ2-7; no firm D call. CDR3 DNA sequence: TGCAGTGCTAGTCCGGCAGGCTCCTACGAGCAGTACTTC. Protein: CSASPAGSYEQYF.